This TCR beta chain was retrieved from a study of T-cell memory formation after mild COVID-19. Study-level background: Across donors, TCR clusters were largely donor specific.

TCRdb re-analysed the 5' RACE reads in MiXCR, keeping a single row per CDR3 protein. The sample holds 470,000 or so distinct CDR3 sequences, roughly 25% seen once. This CDR3 is 12 amino acids long. V was cut by 6 bases and J by 3 bases, with 8 bases left in between. Study outcomes and limitations: Confirmation of SARS-CoV-2 specificity was lacking for second-wave clones peaking day 37. Researchers found some responding clones in pre-infection memory, a sign that cross-reactive memory joined. Later expanders leaned CD4+, whereas clones that contracted between day 15 and 85 were balanced CD4/CD8.

A remark on this clonotype: Antigen specificity is unknown.

The rearrangement uses TRBV12-3 or TRBV12-4 and TRBJ1-1; D gene unclear. Sequencing used PBMCs or a T cell subset sorted from them (not recorded which). This TCR came from an adult woman who had mild COVID-19 (a few samples of this study predate the infection). Cell type and time point are not known. The CDR3 coding sequence is TGTGCCAGCAGCGGGTTGGACACTGAAGCTTTCTTT. It translates to CASSGLDTEAFF.